The 27 T cell receptor beta chains presented below share a single source sample, sequenced in a study of cytomegalovirus exposure and HLA in healthy donors. The PCR made use of 60 Vbeta and 13 Jbeta primers. Using immunoSEQ multiplex PCR, the repertoire was profiled, and TCRdb retains in-frame clones only, with some absent. Among under 100,000 clones listed, less than 85% were seen once. Material for sequencing was PBMCs. Receptors originate from a human donor in good health.

This clone came up a few times. The chain joins TRBV7-2 to TRBJ2-1, with 7 bases fitting TRBD2. The junction had 7 bases not matched to a gene; V was cut back by 6 bases and J by 5 bases. CDR1 SGHTA and CDR2 FQGNSA come from the germline V gene. The CDR3 length is 14 residues. CDR3 residues: CASRPGGVHNEQFF. The DNA for the CDR3 is TGTGCCAGCAGGCCGGGGGGAGTACACAATGAGCAGTTCTTC.

There are a few counts of this clone. The J gene is TRBJ1-4, the V gene TRBV19, with 10 bases aligning to TRBD1. The germline V gene encodes CDR1 LNHDA and CDR2 SQIVND (reference sequence). The CDR3 is 16 amino acids. With V trimmed by 5 bases and J by 4 bases, 7 bases remained unmatched. The CDR3 nucleotides read TGTGCCAGTAGTTCGAGGGGGACAGGGGATAATGAAAAACTGTTTTTT. Encoded protein: CASSSRGTGDNEKLFF.

This clone was observed once. The chain employs TRBV9 and TRBJ2-3; tentative D call: TRBD1 (6 bases). V lost 4 bases, J lost 1 base, and 10 bases lay in between. Looked up from germline, CDR1 is SGDLS and CDR2 is YYNGEE. This CDR3 region has 14 residues. The CDR3 reads CASSWGRGTDTQYF. The CDR3 nucleotides are TGTGCCAGCAGCTGGGGGCGGGGCACAGATACGCAGTATTTT.

This chain joins TRBV10-2 and TRBJ2-3, with 8 bases aligning to TRBD2. After removal of 9 bases from V and 0 bases from J, the junction contained 2 bases not matched to a gene. The CDR3 contains 13 residues. Germline CDR1 and CDR2: WSHSY and SAAADI. The CDR3 protein is CASSGVSTDTQYF. CDR3 DNA: TGCGCCAGTAGCGGGGTTAGCACAGATACGCAGTATTTT.

The rearrangement joins TRBV9 to TRBJ1-2; 12 bases fit TRBD1. This CDR3 spans 19 amino acids. In germline, CDR1 is SGDLS, CDR2 YYNGEE. V shed 0 bases and J 4 bases; nucleotides not matched to a gene: 13. CDR3 coding DNA: TGTGCCAGCAGCGTAGCAGTGGGACAGGGGGCCTCACAGATCTATGGCTACACCTTC. Its translation: CASSVAVGQGASQIYGYTF.

The V gene is TRBV6-5, the J gene TRBJ2-5, with 8 nucleotides matching TRBD1. V lost 2 bases to trimming and J lost 3 bases; unmatched junction nucleotides: 5. The germline gives CDR1 MNHEY, CDR2 SVGAGI. The CDR3 extends over 15 amino acids. The CDR3 nucleotides are TGTGCCAGCAGTTACGGACAGGGCTCGGAAGAGACCCAGTACTTC. Residues: CASSYGQGSEETQYF.

This clone was seen only a few times. One end of the junction fails to match germline, which may point to a read error. This rearrangement joins TRBV19 to TRBJ1-5; 7 nucleotides line up with TRBD1. CDR3 size: 15 residues. Germline V lookup: CDR1 LNHDA, CDR2 SQIVND (reference sequence). The CDR3 sequence: CASSIDQGGGQPQNF. The CDR3 coding sequence is TGTGCCAGTAGTATAGATCAAGGGGGCGGTCAGCCCCAGAATTTT. The full variable domain, its missing parts supplied by reference TRBV19 and TRBJ1-5, is DGGITQSPKYLFRKEGQNVTLSCEQNLNHDAMYWYRQDPGQGLRLIYYSQIVNDFQKGDIAEGYSVSREKKESFPLTVTSAQKNPTAFYLCASSIDQGGGQPQNFGDGTRLSIL.

The rearrangement links TRBV10-1 to TRBJ2-1, with D possibly TRBD1 on 6 matching bases. The CDR3 is 15 residues long. Germline values: CDR1 WNHNN, CDR2 SYGVQD (reference sequence). Trimming took 8 bases from V and 0 from J, leaving 14 bases between them. CDR3 sequence reads: CASSRDKSSYNEQFF. DNA for the CDR3: TGCGCCAGCTCCCGGGACAAGAGCTCCTACAATGAGCAGTTCTTC.

The CDR3 is CASSDSGGGTDTQYF. The CDR3 DNA is TGTGCCAGCAGTGACTCAGGGGGCGGCACAGATACGCAGTATTTT. V and J are TRBV6-4 and TRBJ2-3, with 7 bases lining up with TRBD1. CDR1 and CDR2 from the germline V gene are MRHNA and SNTAGT. V shed 0 bases and J 1 base; nucleotides not matched to a gene: 1. CDR3 length equals 15 residues.

V is TRBV2 and J is TRBJ1-4, with a possible D match to TRBD1 (6 bases). The V end was cut by 5 bases, the J end by 1 base, with 8 bases between. Germline loops: CDR1 SNHLY, CDR2 FYNNEI. This CDR3 contains 14 residues. In DNA, the CDR3 is TGTGCCAGCAGTTCACAGGGAACTAATGAAAAACTGTTTTTT. Protein: CASSSQGTNEKLFF.

The rearrangement uses TRBV6-5 and TRBJ2-3; no clear D gene. This CDR3 comprises 14 residues. The germline CDR1 and CDR2 sequences are MNHEY and SVGAGI. The V end lost 2 bases, the J end lost 3 bases, and 9 bases lay between the germline ends. As DNA, the CDR3 is TGTGCCAGCAGTTACGGGCAAGGAACAGATACGCAGTATTTT. Amino acids: CASSYGQGTDTQYF.

The rearrangement links TRBV7-6 to TRBJ2-1, with 12 bases identical to TRBD2. V lost 5 bases to trimming and J lost 2 bases; unmatched junction nucleotides: 4. The germline V gene has CDR1 SGHVS and CDR2 FNYEAQ. CDR3 length: 16 amino acids. The CDR3 nucleotides are TGTGCCAGCAGCCTTTCTAGCGGGGGGGCCTACAATGAGCAGTTCTTC. Protein product: CASSLSSGGAYNEQFF.

The genes are TRBV7-9 and TRBJ2-4; a weak D match, TRBD1 (5 bases). V shed 4 bases and J shed 8 bases, with 12 bases lying between them. Germline V gene sequence: CDR1 SEHNR, CDR2 FQNEAQ (reference sequence). The CDR3 is 13 amino acids. The CDR3 region has the DNA TGTGCCAGCAGCTCTGGCCAAGGGGACATTCAGTACTTC. Protein sequence: CASSSGQGDIQYF.

The chain uses TRBV4-1 and TRBJ2-7; D is possibly TRBD2 (6 bases). With 1 base removed from V and 13 bases from J, the gap between germline ends came to 20 bases. CDR1 and CDR2 (germline): MGHRA, YSYEKL. This CDR3 comprises 14 residues. This CDR3 reads CASSQGPGESERYF. The CDR3 nucleotides read TGCGCCAGCAGCCAAGGGCCGGGGGAATCGGAGCGATACTTC.

Turning to this clone: One junction end disagrees with the germline gene, perhaps due to a read error. The rearrangement joins TRBV5-6 to TRBJ1-2; possible D gene TRBD1, 6 bases. The CDR3 is 14 amino acids. CDR1 SGHDT and CDR2 YYEEEE come from the germline V gene. This CDR3 is CASRPRGLNYGYPF. DNA of the CDR3: TGTGCCAGCAGGCCGCGGGGGCTTAACTATGGCTACCCCTTC.

J is TRBJ1-5 and V is TRBV7-9, with D unresolved. Germline loops: CDR1 SEHNR, CDR2 FQNEAQ (reference sequence). The CDR3 extends over 13 amino acids. V gave up 2 bases and J gave up 5 bases, with 7 bases separating them. The CDR3 region is CASSLTPDQPQHF. The DNA of the CDR3 is TGTGCCAGCAGCTTAACACCCGATCAGCCCCAGCATTTT.

The V and J genes are TRBV9 and TRBJ2-7; 12 bases agree with TRBD2. The CDR3 runs to 14 residues. CDR1 and CDR2 (germline): SGDLS, YYNGEE. The trim removed 7 bases at V and 3 bases at J, leaving 5 bases unmatched. CDR3 loop: CASSQGLAGYEQYF. CDR3 coding DNA: TGTGCCAGCTCCCAGGGACTAGCGGGCTACGAGCAGTACTTC.

The V gene is TRBV6-8, the J gene TRBJ2-7; tentatively, D is TRBD2 (6 bases). This CDR3 has 10 residues. Looked up from germline, CDR1 is MNHGY and CDR2 is SAAAGT. The CDR3 nucleotides are TGTGGCCTTCGGGGGTACGAGCAGTACTTC. Translating it yields CGLRGYEQYF.

The CDR3 DNA reads as TGCGCCAGCAGCCAAACTTGGACAGATTCATATGGCTACACCTTC. Translating it yields CASSQTWTDSYGYTF. The chain joins TRBV4-1 to TRBJ1-2, with a possible D match to TRBD1 (6 bases). Deletions cut 2 bases from V and 5 bases from J, with 15 bases between. CDR3 length: 15 residues. Germline V lookup: CDR1 MGHRA, CDR2 YSYEKL.

The chain uses TRBV5-6 and TRBJ2-6; TRBD1 is a possible D gene (6 bases). Trimming left V 4 bases short and J 0 bases short, with 14 bases between. The CDR3 has 17 residues. Germline values: CDR1 SGHDT, CDR2 YYEEEE. CDR3 region: CASSHGTYISGANVLTF. For the CDR3, the DNA is TGTGCCAGCAGCCACGGGACATACATCTCTGGGGCCAACGTCCTGACTTTC.

V usage is TRBV5-6 and J usage is TRBJ2-1, with 8 nucleotides matching TRBD2. Trimming at V came to 4 bases and at J to 4 bases, leaving 10 bases not matched to a gene. The CDR3 is made up of 16 amino acids. CDR1 and CDR2 (germline): SGHDT, YYEEEE. In DNA, the CDR3 is TGTGCCAGCAGCCCCGGGGGGGGCTCTAGGTACAATGAGCAGTTCTTC. Protein sequence: CASSPGGGSRYNEQFF.

CDR3 nucleotides: TGTGCCAGCATCCTCCGGGACAGCTCCTACGAGCAGTACTTC. Translated: CASILRDSSYEQYF. The chain couples TRBV2 to TRBJ2-7, with 7 bases lining up with TRBD1. The CDR3 runs 14 residues. Germline loops: CDR1 SNHLY, CDR2 FYNNEI. J lost 0 bases, V lost 7 bases, and 6 bases had no gene match. Drawing the rest from reference TRBV2 and TRBJ2-7, the complete variable domain is EPEVTQTPSHQVTQMGQEVILRCVPISNHLYFYWYRQILGQKVEFLVSFYNNEISEKSEIFDDQFSVERPDGSNFTLKIRSTKLEDSAMYFCASILRDSSYEQYFGPGTRLTVT.

There are a few counts of this clone. The V call is TRBV5-1, the J call TRBJ2-1; TRBD2 matches at 7 bases. The CDR3 length is 15 residues. V lost 4 bases, J lost 7 bases, and 11 bases stayed unmatched. Germline V gene lookup returns CDR1 SGHRS and CDR2 YFSETQ. CDR3 DNA sequence: TGCGCCAGCAGCCGAAGCGGGGCAGGCGATAATGAGCAGTTCTTC. Amino acid sequence: CASSRSGAGDNEQFF.

The chain carries TRBV9 and TRBJ2-1, with 10 bases aligning to TRBD2. The CDR3 consists of 17 residues. Germline V gene lookup returns CDR1 SGDLS and CDR2 YYNGEE. V gave up 0 bases and J gave up 3 bases; unmatched junction bases: 6. The chain's CDR3 is CASSVELAGDLYNEQFF. The CDR3 DNA sequence: TGTGCCAGCAGCGTAGAGCTAGCGGGGGACCTCTACAATGAGCAGTTCTTC.

This sequence joins TRBV5-1 and TRBJ1-1; a possible D gene is TRBD1 (6 bases). Germline CDR1 and CDR2: SGHRS and YFSETQ. The CDR3 sequence is 15 residues long. V shed 2 bases and J shed 1 base, with 12 bases lying between them. The CDR3 DNA reads TGCGCCAGCAGCTTCGCGGGGGCAGCGAACACTGAAGCTTTCTTT. Amino acid sequence: CASSFAGAANTEAFF.

This clone was seen a few times. The chain uses TRBV6-5 and TRBJ2-3, with 10 bases fitting TRBD1. The CDR3 has 14 amino acids. With 5 bases clipped from V and 4 bases from J, the junction kept 3 bases outside the gene matches. Germline V gene lookup returns CDR1 MNHEY and CDR2 SVGAGI. CDR3 loop: CASSRGQGADTQYF. The DNA for the CDR3 is TGTGCCAGCAGTCGAGGACAGGGGGCAGATACGCAGTATTTT.

This clone was picked up one time. The chain has TRBV13 and TRBJ1-4; 8 positions agree with TRBD1. The CDR3 spans 17 residues. V dropped 5 bases and J dropped 4; count of bases not matched to a gene: 12. In germline, CDR1 is PRHDT, CDR2 FYEKMQ (reference sequence). CDR3 residues: CASSRNIGQGYNEKLFF. The CDR3 DNA sequence: TGTGCCAGCAGCCGGAACATCGGACAGGGCTATAATGAAAAACTGTTTTTT.